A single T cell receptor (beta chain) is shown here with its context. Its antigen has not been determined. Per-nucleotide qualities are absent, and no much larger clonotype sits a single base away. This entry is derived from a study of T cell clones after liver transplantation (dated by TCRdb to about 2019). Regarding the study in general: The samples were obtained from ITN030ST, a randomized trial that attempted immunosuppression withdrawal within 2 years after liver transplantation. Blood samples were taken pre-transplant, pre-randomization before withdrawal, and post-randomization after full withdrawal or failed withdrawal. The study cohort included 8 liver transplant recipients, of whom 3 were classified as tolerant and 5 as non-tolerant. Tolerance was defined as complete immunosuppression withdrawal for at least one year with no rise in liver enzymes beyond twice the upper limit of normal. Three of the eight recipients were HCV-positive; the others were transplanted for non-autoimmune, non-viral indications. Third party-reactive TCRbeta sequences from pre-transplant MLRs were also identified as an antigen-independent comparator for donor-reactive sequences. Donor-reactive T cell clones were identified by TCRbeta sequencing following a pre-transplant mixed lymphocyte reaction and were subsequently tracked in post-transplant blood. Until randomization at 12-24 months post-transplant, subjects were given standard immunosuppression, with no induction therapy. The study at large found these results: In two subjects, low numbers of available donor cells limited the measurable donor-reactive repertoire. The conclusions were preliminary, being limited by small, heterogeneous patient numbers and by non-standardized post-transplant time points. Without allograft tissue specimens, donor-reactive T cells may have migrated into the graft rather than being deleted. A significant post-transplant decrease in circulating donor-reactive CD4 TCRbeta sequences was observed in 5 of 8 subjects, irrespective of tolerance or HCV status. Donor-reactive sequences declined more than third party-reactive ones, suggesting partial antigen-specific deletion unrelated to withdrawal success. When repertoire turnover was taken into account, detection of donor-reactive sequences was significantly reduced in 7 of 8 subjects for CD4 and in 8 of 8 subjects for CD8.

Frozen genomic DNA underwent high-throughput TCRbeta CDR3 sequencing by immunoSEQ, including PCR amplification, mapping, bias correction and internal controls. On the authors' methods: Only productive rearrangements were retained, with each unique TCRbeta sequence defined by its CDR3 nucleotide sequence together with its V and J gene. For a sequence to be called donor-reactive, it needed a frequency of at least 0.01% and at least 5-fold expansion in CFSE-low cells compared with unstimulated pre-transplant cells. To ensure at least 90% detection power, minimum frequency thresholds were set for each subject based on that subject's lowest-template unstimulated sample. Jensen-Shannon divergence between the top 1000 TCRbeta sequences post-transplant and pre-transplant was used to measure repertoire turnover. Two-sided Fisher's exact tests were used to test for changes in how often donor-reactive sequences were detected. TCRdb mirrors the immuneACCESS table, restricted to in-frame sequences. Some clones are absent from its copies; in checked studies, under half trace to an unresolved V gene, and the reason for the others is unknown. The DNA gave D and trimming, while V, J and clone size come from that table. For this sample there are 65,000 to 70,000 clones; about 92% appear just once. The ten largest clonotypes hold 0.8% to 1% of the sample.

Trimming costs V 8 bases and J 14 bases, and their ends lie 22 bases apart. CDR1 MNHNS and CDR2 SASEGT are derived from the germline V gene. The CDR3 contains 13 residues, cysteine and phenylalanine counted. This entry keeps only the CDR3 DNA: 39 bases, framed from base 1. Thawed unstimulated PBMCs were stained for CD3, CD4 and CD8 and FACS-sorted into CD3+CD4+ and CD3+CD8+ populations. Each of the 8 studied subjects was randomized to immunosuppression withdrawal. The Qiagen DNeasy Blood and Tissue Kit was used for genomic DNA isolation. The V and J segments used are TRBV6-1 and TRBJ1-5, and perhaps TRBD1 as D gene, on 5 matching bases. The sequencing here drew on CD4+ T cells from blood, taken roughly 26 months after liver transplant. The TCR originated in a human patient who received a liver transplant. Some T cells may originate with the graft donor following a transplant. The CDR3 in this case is CASRSSAQGGKHF. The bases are TGTGCCAGCCGGTCCAGTGCTCAGGGTGGGAAGCATTTT.